The 9 T cell receptor beta chains below all came from one sample that was sequenced in a study of lymphopenia after photon versus proton radiotherapy. The repertoire was sequenced with immunoSEQ multiplex PCR; TCRdb's copy has only in-frame clones and lacks some. The top ten hold around 9% of the sample, which has approximately 20,000 clones, 80% to 95% seen once. Source: peripheral blood, taken from a patient treated with proton-based radiotherapy. The receptors derive from a woman in her 70s with pancreatic cancer. Some clones in this sample may be carry-over from other donors' samples.

This rearrangement joins TRBV18 to TRBJ1-1, with TRBD1 matching 8 bases. The V gene end was trimmed by 6 bases and the J gene end by 8 bases; junction bases not matched to a gene: 11. This CDR3 has 14 amino acids. CDR1 is KGHSH, CDR2 LQKENI, per germline. The CDR3 sequence is CASSKTRGRGEAFF. The CDR3 DNA reads TGTGCCAGCTCGAAGACCAGGGGGCGCGGGGAAGCTTTCTTT.

The gene calls are TRBV7-2 and TRBJ1-4; 7 nucleotides line up with TRBD1. From germline, CDR1 is SGHTA and CDR2 FQGNSA. The V and J ends lost 3 bases and 7 bases, in that order; junction bases with no gene match: 5. The CDR3 spans 14 residues. In DNA form, the CDR3 reads TGTGCCAGCAGCTTGGGACAGTGGGGTGAAAAACTGTTTTTT. It yields the protein CASSLGQWGEKLFF.

The rearrangement uses TRBV27 and TRBJ2-1; 13 nucleotides match TRBD2. Germline V gene sequence: CDR1 MNHEY, CDR2 SMNVEV (reference sequence). V lost 7 bases to trimming and J lost 6 bases; unmatched junction nucleotides: 3. The length of the CDR3 is 14 residues. CDR3 amino acids: CASTGLAGPNEQFF. Here the CDR3 DNA reads TGTGCCAGCACGGGACTAGCGGGGCCCAATGAGCAGTTCTTC.

The gene calls are TRBV6-5 and TRBJ2-7; weak D call: TRBD1 (6 bases). V dropped 5 bases and J dropped 2 bases, with 13 bases sitting between them. Germline V lookup: CDR1 MNHEY, CDR2 SVGAGI. The CDR3 loop spans 14 amino acids. The CDR3 DNA follows: TGTGCCAGCAGTCAGACAGGTAGCCCCTACGAGCAGTACTTC. This codes for CASSQTGSPYEQYF.

The chain joins TRBV10-1 to TRBJ1-1; 7 bases fit TRBD1. In germline, CDR1 is WNHNN, CDR2 SYGVQD (reference sequence). The CDR3 extends over 14 amino acids. Unmatched junction bases numbered 10, after V lost 5 bases and J lost 7 bases. The CDR3, as DNA: TGCGCCAGCAGTACCGCCCAAGGGGGCCATGAAGCTTTCTTT. Translated: CASSTAQGGHEAFF.

This clone occurred once. J is TRBJ2-1 and V is TRBV7-2; TRBD1 aligns across 7 bases. Per germline, CDR1 SGHTA and CDR2 FQGNSA. The CDR3 spans 16 residues. Germline trimming cut 1 base from V and 0 bases from J; bases unmatched to any gene: 3. Here the CDR3 reads CASSLVGDSSYNEQFF. CDR3 in DNA: TGTGCCAGCAGCTTAGTCGGGGACAGCTCCTACAATGAGCAGTTCTTC.

The V call is TRBV19, the J call TRBJ2-3; D is perhaps TRBD1 or TRBD2 (5 bases each). There are 13 residues in the CDR3. CDR1 and CDR2 from the germline V gene are LNHDA and SQIVND (reference sequence). The V end was cut by 10 bases, the J end by 4 bases, with 15 bases between. In DNA form, the CDR3 reads TGTGCCACCAGTCTAGGGGAGCCAGATACGCAGTATTTT. Residues: CATSLGEPDTQYF.

V is TRBV19 and J is TRBJ1-4; no definite D call. The CDR3 totals 13 residues. Germline lookup yields CDR1 LNHDA and CDR2 SQIVND (reference sequence). Between the trimmed V and J ends, which lost 7 bases and 7 bases, there was a span of 13 bases. The CDR3 sequence is CASTSVGGEKLFF. DNA for the CDR3: TGTGCCAGTACATCAGTAGGTGGTGAAAAACTGTTTTTT.

The chain combines TRBV7-2 with TRBJ2-4; 10 bases match TRBD1. This CDR3 has 14 amino acids. The V gene end was trimmed by 5 bases and the J gene end by 4 bases; junction bases not matched to a gene: 2. Germline assignment: CDR1 SGHTA and CDR2 FQGNSA. This CDR3 reads CASSLGQGKNIQYF. The CDR3 DNA reads as TGTGCCAGCAGCCTGGGACAGGGGAAAAACATTCAGTACTTC.